The 13 T cell receptor beta chains given below trace back to one sample, sequenced in a study of T-cell reconstitution after alpha-beta-depleted transplantation in children (dated by TCRdb to 2016 to 2017). Preparation of the library involved PCR. Sequencing relied on an Illumina HiSeq 2500. To normalize quantification of the TCRbeta repertoire, the TCR libraries were built with molecular barcoding that relied on unique molecular identifiers. TCRdb trimmed public reads at Q25 via fastp, called clones via MiXCR and kept in-frame beta chains. Every distinct CDR3 protein forms one entry, paired with its most common genes and DNA. Here the sample has hundreds of thousands of distinct CDR3 sequences; about an eighth occur a single time. 3.5% to 4.5% of the sample comes from the top ten. The sample in question was PBMCs, obtained from the stem cell graft. Source of these receptors: a human donor who donated a stem cell graft to a child with Fanconi anemia.

The rearrangement uses TRBV6-2 or TRBV6-3 and TRBJ2-1; 14 bases are a match to TRBD2. The germline V gene encodes CDR1 MNHEY and CDR2 SVGEGT. V lost 6 bases and J lost 6; bases outside the gene matches: 4. CDR3 length: 15 amino acids. CDR3 in amino acids: CASRRLAGGLNEQFF. The DNA for the CDR3 is TGTGCCAGCAGAAGACTAGCGGGGGGGCTCAATGAGCAGTTCTTC.

The V and J genes are TRBV11-2 and TRBJ1-1; 9 bases fit TRBD1. The germline CDR1 and CDR2 sequences are SGHAT and FQNNGV. The CDR3 totals 16 residues. The V segment lost 1 base and the J segment 2 bases; nucleotides outside the gene matches: 5. The CDR3 sequence: CASSLATGGLNTEAFF. CDR3 sequence (DNA): TGTGCCAGCAGCTTAGCTACAGGGGGCCTCAACACTGAAGCTTTCTTT. Filled out from reference TRBV11-2 and TRBJ1-1, the complete variable domain reads EAGVAQSPRYKIIEKRQSVAFWCNPISGHATLYWYQQILGQGPKLLIQFQNNGVVDDSQLPKDRFSAERLKGVDSTLKIQPAKLEDSAVYLCASSLATGGLNTEAFFGQGTRLTVV.

In this sample, this clonotype turned up many times. The rearrangement links TRBV20-1 to TRBJ2-5; TRBD1 matches at 8 bases. Germline CDR1 and CDR2: DFQATT and SNEGSKA (reference sequence). The CDR3 sequence is 13 residues long. V lost 8 bases to trimming and J lost 2 bases; unmatched junction nucleotides: 7. CDR3 loop: CSRPGTGQETQYF. CDR3 nucleotide sequence: TGCAGTCGCCCCGGGACAGGACAAGAGACCCAGTACTTC.

The chain has TRBV5-1 and TRBJ2-3; TRBD1 aligns across 11 bases. The germline V gene encodes CDR1 SGHRS and CDR2 YFSETQ. CDR3 length: 15 residues. V lost 3 bases and J lost 1; bases outside the gene matches: 1. The CDR3 reads CASSWDRGGTDTQYF. DNA for the CDR3: TGCGCCAGCAGCTGGGACAGGGGGGGCACAGATACGCAGTATTTT.

J is TRBJ1-5 and V is TRBV6-1; D gene uncertain. Trimming removed 5 bases at V and 1 base at J, with 15 bases between. The CDR3 has 16 amino acids. Germline V gene lookup returns CDR1 MNHNS and CDR2 SASEGT. The CDR3 is CASSRFRGGSNQPQHF. The CDR3 DNA follows: TGTGCCAGCAGTCGCTTTCGGGGAGGGAGCAATCAGCCCCAGCATTTT.

This clonotype was counted ten times or more. The chain joins TRBV5-1 to TRBJ2-1, with TRBD2 identical over 9 bases. The CDR3 runs 15 residues. CDR1 and CDR2 from the germline V gene are SGHRS and YFSETQ. The V gene end was trimmed by 0 bases and the J gene end by 6 bases; junction bases not matched to a gene: 4. The CDR3: CASSLVGGGVNEQFF. CDR3 coding DNA: TGCGCCAGCAGCTTGGTTGGCGGGGGGGTCAATGAGCAGTTCTTC.

This clonotype was seen a few times. The chain carries TRBV7-8 and TRBJ2-1; no clear D gene. The CDR3 consists of 14 residues. In germline, CDR1 is SGHVS, CDR2 FQNEAQ. The V end was cut by 0 bases, the J end by 8 bases, with 11 bases between. CDR3 coding DNA: TGTGCCAGCAGCTTAGCGGTGGGATCAGATGAGCAGTTCTTC. It is translated as CASSLAVGSDEQFF.

The chain is built from TRBV5-1 and TRBJ1-4; D unclear. Germline loops: CDR1 SGHRS, CDR2 YFSETQ. This CDR3 spans 14 amino acids. The V end was cut by 2 bases, the J end by 5 bases, with 10 bases between. The CDR3 DNA follows: TGCGCCAGCAGCTTCATGGACGGGAATGAAAAACTGTTTTTT. It translates to CASSFMDGNEKLFF.

This clonotype was counted at least ten times. V and J are TRBV4-3 and TRBJ2-2; no clear D gene. This CDR3 is built from 16 residues. Deletions cut 1 base from V and 5 bases from J, with 14 bases between. CDR1 and CDR2 from the germline V gene are LGHNA and YSLEER. The CDR3 DNA reads TGCGCCAGCAGCCAAGGCCCCACAAGGGTGACCGGGGAGCTGTTTTTT. Translated: CASSQGPTRVTGELFF.

V is TRBV4-1 and J is TRBJ2-3, with D perhaps matching TRBD2 (6 bases). Looked up from germline, CDR1 is MGHRA and CDR2 is YSYEKL. V was clipped by 3 bases and J by 5 bases, with 12 bases between them. This CDR3 spans 14 amino acids. In DNA, the CDR3 is TGCGCCAGCAGCCAGGGGTCTAGCGTAGATACGCAGTATTTT. It encodes CASSQGSSVDTQYF.

V is TRBV7-8 and J is TRBJ2-5, with D tentatively TRBD2 (6 bases). V lost 0 bases, J lost 4 bases, and 9 bases lay in between. The CDR3 totals 14 residues. Per the germline V gene, CDR1 is SGHVS and CDR2 is FQNEAQ. CDR3 in DNA: TGTGCCAGCAGCTTAGCCGTGGGGGGAGAGACCCAGTACTTC. It specifies CASSLAVGGETQYF.

The rearrangement joins TRBV11-2 to TRBJ2-3; possible D gene TRBD2, 6 bases. The germline CDR1 and CDR2 sequences are SGHAT and FQNNGV. The CDR3 sequence is 16 residues long. V lost 1 base, J lost 0 bases, and 11 bases lay in between. CDR3 loop: CASSLVGGASTDTQYF. CDR3 nucleotide sequence: TGTGCCAGCAGCTTAGTGGGCGGGGCGAGCACAGATACGCAGTATTTT.

This clonotype has only a few counts. This sequence joins TRBV5-1 and TRBJ2-1; D is tentatively TRBD1 or TRBD2 (6 bases each). V was cut by 2 bases and J by 4 bases, with 19 bases left in between. CDR1 is SGHRS and CDR2 is YFSETQ in the germline V gene. The CDR3 loop spans 17 amino acids. In nucleotides, the CDR3 is TGCGCCAGCAGCTTCGCTCCGGGGGCCGGGGCTTACAATGAGCAGTTCTTC. The encoded protein is CASSFAPGAGAYNEQFF.